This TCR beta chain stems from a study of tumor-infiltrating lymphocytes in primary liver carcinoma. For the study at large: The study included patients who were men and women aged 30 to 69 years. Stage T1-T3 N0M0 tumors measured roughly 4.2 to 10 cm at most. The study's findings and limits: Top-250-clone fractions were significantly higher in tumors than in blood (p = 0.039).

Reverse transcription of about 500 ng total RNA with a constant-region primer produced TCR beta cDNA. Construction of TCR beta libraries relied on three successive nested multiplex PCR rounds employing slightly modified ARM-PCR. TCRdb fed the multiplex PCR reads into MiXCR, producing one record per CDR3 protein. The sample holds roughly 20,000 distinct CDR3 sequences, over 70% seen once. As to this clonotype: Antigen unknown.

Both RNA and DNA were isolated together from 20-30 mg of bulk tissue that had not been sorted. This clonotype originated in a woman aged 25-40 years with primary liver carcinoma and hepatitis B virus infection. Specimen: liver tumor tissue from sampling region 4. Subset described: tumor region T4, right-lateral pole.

CDR3 nucleotide sequence: TGTGCCAGCAACTCACGGGCGAAAGTGCAGTACTTC. As protein: CASNSRAKVQYF. The gene calls are TRBV7-8 and TRBJ2-7; no clear D. Germline V gene data show CDR1 as SGHVS and CDR2 as FQNEAQ. Trimming shortened V by 7 bases and J by 9 bases, and 16 bases separated the two germline ends. This CDR3 region has 12 residues.